These 3 T cell receptor beta chains were sequenced from one sample in a study of blood T cell repertoires in COVID-19. Produced via immunoSEQ multiplex PCR; TCRdb's table is partial and in-frame only. The repertoire holds roughly 56,000 clones, with approximately 80% as singletons. The sample taken for sequencing was peripheral blood. The source of these receptors is a man in his 70s with acute or convalescent COVID-19.

The V gene is TRBV5-1, the J gene TRBJ2-7; 7 bases line up with TRBD1. Germline V gives CDR1 SGHRS, CDR2 YFSETQ. V lost 5 bases to trimming and J lost 2 bases; unmatched junction nucleotides: 7. This CDR3 is 14 amino acids long. The CDR3 nucleotides are TGCGCCAGCAGTCGGTTGACAGGGCCCTACGAGCAGTACTTC. Translation: CASSRLTGPYEQYF.

The V gene is TRBV7-3, the J gene TRBJ2-1; 9 nucleotides match TRBD1. Germline V gene sequence: CDR1 SGHTA, CDR2 FQGTGA. J lost 1 base, V lost 5 bases, and 6 bases had no gene match. The CDR3 contains 16 residues. CDR3 protein: CASSTNRGRSYNEQFF. CDR3 coding DNA: TGTGCCAGCAGCACCAACAGGGGGCGGTCCTACAATGAGCAGTTCTTC.

This rearrangement joins TRBV7-2 to TRBJ2-1; 7 nucleotides agree with TRBD2. Looked up from germline, CDR1 is SGHTA and CDR2 is FQGNSA. There are 15 residues in the CDR3. V shed 1 base and J 3 bases; nucleotides not matched to a gene: 3. CDR3 nucleotide sequence: TGTGCCAGCAGCTTAGTTGGGACTAACTACAATGAGCAGTTCTTC. It yields the protein CASSLVGTNYNEQFF.